Below, 20 T cell receptor beta chains from the same sample are listed, as sequenced in a study of CD8 T cells in ankylosing spondylitis (dated 2017 in TCRdb). Libraries were constructed by 5' RACE. Sequencing was performed on an Illumina HiSeq 2500. The public reads were run again by TCRdb, first through fastp at Q25 and then through MiXCR, and only productive beta chains were kept. Entries are consolidated by CDR3 protein sequence, retaining the most common genes and DNA. The table for this sample lists 200,000 to 250,000 distinct CDR3 sequences; roughly 24% of them were counted only once. Together, the top ten hold 6.6% of the sample. The sequenced material came from blood, either unsorted or a sorted T cell fraction (not recorded which). The receptors shown here come from a male donor with ankylosing spondylitis or in good health (not recorded which).

This clonotype showed up many times. This chain links TRBV12-3 or TRBV12-4 with TRBJ1-6; D not certain. The CDR3 has 15 residues. The V gene lost 7 bases and the J gene lost 0 bases, with 10 bases spanning the gap. In DNA, the CDR3 is TGTGCCAGCACCCTGGAGAGCTCCTATAATTCACCCCTCCACTTT. Protein: CASTLESSYNSPLHF.

This sequence joins TRBV20-1 and TRBJ2-3; TRBD1 agrees at 10 bases. CDR3 length: 14 amino acids. The germline gives CDR1 DFQATT, CDR2 SNEGSKA (reference sequence). With 4 bases clipped from V and 3 bases from J, the junction kept 4 bases outside the gene matches. In DNA form, the CDR3 reads TGCAGTGCTACGACGGACAGGGGGACAGATACGCAGTATTTT. This encodes CSATTDRGTDTQYF.

This clonotype was picked up a small number of times. The chain uses TRBV5-5 and TRBJ2-5; the D gene is possibly TRBD1 (6 bases). CDR3 length: 13 residues. The V end lost 2 bases, the J end lost 4 bases, and 9 bases lay between the germline ends. Germline CDR1 is SGHKS and CDR2 is YYEKEE (reference sequence). The CDR3 region is CASSLATGETQYF. The CDR3 DNA is TGTGCCAGCAGCTTAGCGACAGGAGAGACCCAGTACTTC.

This clonotype has only a few counts. This rearrangement joins TRBV29-1 to TRBJ2-7; 14 nucleotides align to TRBD2. The CDR3 is 17 residues long. Germline CDR1 SQVTM, CDR2 ANQGSEA. The V gene end was trimmed by 2 bases and the J gene end by 2 bases; junction bases not matched to a gene: 8. CDR3 sequence: CSVENGTSGSEAYEQYF. DNA for the CDR3: TGCAGCGTTGAAAACGGGACTAGCGGGAGTGAGGCCTACGAGCAGTACTTC.

This clonotype was picked up many times. The gene calls are TRBV12-3 or TRBV12-4 and TRBJ2-1; D is unresolved. Trimming pared 2 bases from V and 8 bases from J, leaving 7 bases between. The CDR3 extends over 12 amino acids. This chain's CDR3 is CASSLLLDEQFF. CDR3 nucleotide sequence: TGTGCCAGCAGTTTACTATTAGATGAGCAGTTCTTC.

The table lists this clonotype with a few counts. CDR3 nucleotide sequence: TGCAGTGCCTGCGAGGCTCGCACAGATACGCAGTATTTT. Translating it yields CSACEARTDTQYF. This chain uses TRBV20-1 with TRBJ2-3; no firm D call. Trimming removed 6 bases from V and 1 base from J, with 11 bases in between. Germline V lookup: CDR1 DFQATT, CDR2 SNEGSKA (reference sequence). The CDR3 covers 13 residues.

The table lists this clonotype with a few counts. The genes are TRBV10-3 and TRBJ2-6; the D call may be TRBD1 or TRBD2 (6 bases each). The CDR3 length is 19 residues. The germline gives CDR1 ENHRY, CDR2 SYGVKD. Trimming removed 6 bases at V and 0 bases at J, with 21 bases between. CDR3 nucleotides: TGTGCCATCAGCGAGGTAGGGGGGCCGCCTTACTCTGGGGCCAACGTCCTGACTTTC. Amino acids: CAISEVGGPPYSGANVLTF.

V usage is TRBV10-2 and J usage is TRBJ2-7, with D perhaps matching TRBD2 (6 bases). CDR1 is WSHSY and CDR2 is SAAADI in the germline V gene. CDR3 length equals 12 residues. The germline V and J ends were trimmed by 6 bases and 2 bases, with 8 bases remaining between them. Here the CDR3 reads CASRRLAYEQYF. The CDR3 DNA reads TGCGCCAGCAGGCGACTAGCCTACGAGCAGTACTTC.

There are many counts of this clonotype. The rearrangement joins TRBV7-2 to TRBJ2-3; possibly TRBD1 for D (5 bases). There are 13 residues in the CDR3. Germline CDR1 SGHTA, CDR2 FQGNSA. V dropped 0 bases and J dropped 8 bases, with 9 bases sitting between them. CDR3 sequence reads: CASSLAVQGTQYF. As DNA, the CDR3 is TGTGCCAGCAGCTTAGCGGTGCAGGGTACGCAGTATTTT. Together with reference TRBV7-2 and TRBJ2-3, the CDR3 gives the full variable domain: GAGVSQSPSNKVTEKGKDVELRCDPISGHTALYWYRQSLGQGLEFLIYFQGNSAPDKSGLPSDRFSAERTGGSVSTLTIQRTQQEDSAVYLCASSLAVQGTQYFGPGTRLTVL.

The genes are TRBV4-2 and TRBJ2-6; possibly TRBD1 for D (5 bases). This CDR3 contains 16 residues. Germline CDR1 LGHNA, CDR2 YNFKEQ. Trimming removed 1 base at V and 1 base at J, with 8 bases between. CDR3 sequence reads: CASSQVQGSGANVLTF. Here the CDR3 DNA reads TGTGCCAGCAGCCAAGTTCAGGGTTCTGGGGCCAACGTCCTGACTTTC.

On this clonotype itself: The conserved phenylalanine or tryptophan normally closing the CDR3 is absent here, so this likely arose from a read error. This rearrangement joins TRBV20-1 to TRBJ2-3; D ambiguous. Germline lookup yields CDR1 DFQATT and CDR2 SNEGSKA (reference sequence). V lost 6 bases to trimming and J lost 2 bases, with 21 bases between them. This CDR3 spans 16 amino acids. The DNA for the CDR3 is TGCAGTGCCAGGCACTGGAGACCAATCTTCACAGATACGCAGTATTCT. Translating gives CSARHWRPIFTDTQYS.

This clonotype came up many times. The chain uses TRBV29-1 and TRBJ2-7; D unclear. CDR1 is SQVTM, CDR2 ANQGSEA, per germline. This CDR3 spans 12 amino acids. Trimming cost V 4 bases and J 3 bases, with 10 bases left between them. The CDR3 reads CSVVRENYEQYF. The CDR3 nucleotides are TGCAGCGTTGTTAGAGAAAACTACGAGCAGTACTTC.

This clonotype was found many times. The chain is built from TRBV20-1 and TRBJ2-5; 9 positions agree with TRBD2. This CDR3 spans 14 amino acids. J lost 3 bases, V lost 5 bases, and 7 bases had no gene match. Germline V gene data show CDR1 as DFQATT and CDR2 as SNEGSKA (reference sequence). For the CDR3, the DNA is TGCAGTGCTTTCGGGACTAGCAAGGAAGAGACCCAGTACTTC. The encoded protein is CSAFGTSKEETQYF.

In its sample, this clonotype was seen a few times. V is TRBV10-3 and J is TRBJ1-5; D is ambiguous. The CDR3 totals 13 residues. Germline V gene sequence: CDR1 ENHRY, CDR2 SYGVKD. Trimming removed 3 bases from V and 6 bases from J, with 9 bases in between. CDR3 bases: TGTGCCATCAGTGACACCGCTGGTCAGCCCCAGCATTTT. Its translation is CAISDTAGQPQHF.

The rearrangement joins TRBV6-4 to TRBJ1-2; 8 nucleotides line up with TRBD1. With V trimmed by 4 bases and J by 4 bases, 5 bases remained unmatched. The CDR3 is made up of 14 amino acids. The V gene's germline CDR1 is MRHNA and CDR2 SNTAGT. Here the CDR3 DNA reads TGTGCCAGCAGTGCGACAGGGACAGGCTATGGCTACACCTTC. The encoded protein is CASSATGTGYGYTF.

There are many counts of this clonotype. The chain employs TRBV20-1 and TRBJ1-2; 7 nucleotides agree with TRBD1. Germline CDR1 DFQATT, CDR2 SNEGSKA (reference sequence). The J segment lost 5 bases and the V segment lost 1 base, leaving 7 bases of the junction unmatched. The CDR3 runs 14 residues. CDR3 in amino acids: CSARVPGTAYGYTF. DNA for the CDR3: TGCAGTGCTAGAGTTCCCGGGACAGCGTATGGCTACACCTTC.

In this sample, this clonotype turned up many times. J is TRBJ2-7 and V is TRBV12-3 or TRBV12-4, with 7 bases that match TRBD1. J lost 4 bases, V lost 2 bases, and 5 bases had no gene match. CDR3 length equals 14 residues. CDR3 loop: CASSLKTGSYEQYF. In DNA, the CDR3 is TGTGCCAGCAGTTTAAAGACAGGGAGTTACGAGCAGTACTTC.

This chain uses TRBV20-1 with TRBJ2-7; tentatively, D is TRBD1 or TRBD2 (5 bases each). Trimming took 5 bases from V and 4 from J, leaving 18 bases between them. The germline gives CDR1 DFQATT, CDR2 SNEGSKA (reference sequence). CDR3 length equals 14 residues. Here the CDR3 reads CSAHFPGRNYEQYF. The CDR3 DNA sequence: TGCAGTGCTCATTTTCCGGGACGGAATTACGAGCAGTACTTC.

V gene TRBV5-1 combines with J gene TRBJ2-1, with 8 nucleotides matching TRBD1. This CDR3 has 11 residues. V lost 4 bases, J lost 13 bases, and 4 bases stayed unmatched. Germline V CDR1 and CDR2: SGHRS, YFSETQ. CDR3 bases: TGCGCCAGCAGCAGACAGGGGCCACAGTTCTTC. This codes for CASSRQGPQFF.

This clonotype was observed at least ten times. The rearrangement joins TRBV7-2 to TRBJ2-1, with 8 bases lining up with TRBD2. The CDR3 is made up of 16 amino acids. The germline CDR1 and CDR2 sequences are SGHTA and FQGNSA. V gave up 4 bases and J gave up 0 bases; unmatched junction bases: 5. CDR3 amino acids: CASSSISGSSYNEQFF. CDR3 sequence (DNA): TGTGCCAGCAGCTCAATCAGCGGGAGCTCCTACAATGAGCAGTTCTTC.